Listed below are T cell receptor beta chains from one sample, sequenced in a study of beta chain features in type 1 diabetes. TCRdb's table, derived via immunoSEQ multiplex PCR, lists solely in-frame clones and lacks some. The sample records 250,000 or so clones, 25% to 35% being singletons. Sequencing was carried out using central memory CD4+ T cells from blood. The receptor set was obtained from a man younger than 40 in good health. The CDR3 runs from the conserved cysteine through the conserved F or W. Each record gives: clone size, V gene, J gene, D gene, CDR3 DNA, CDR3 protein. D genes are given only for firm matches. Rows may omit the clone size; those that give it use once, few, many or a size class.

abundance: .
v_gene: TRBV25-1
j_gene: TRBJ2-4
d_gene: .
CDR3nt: TGTGCCAGCATTTTTCCCCGGGTCGGGGCCAAAAACATTCAGTACTTC
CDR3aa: CASIFPRVGAKNIQYF

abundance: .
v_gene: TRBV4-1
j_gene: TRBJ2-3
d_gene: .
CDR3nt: TGCGCCAGCAGCCAAGCGACAGATACGCAGTATTTT
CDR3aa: CASSQATDTQYF

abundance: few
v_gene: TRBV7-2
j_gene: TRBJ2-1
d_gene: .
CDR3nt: TGTGCCAGCAGCTTAAGCAGGGGAGGTTACAATGAGCAGTTCTTC
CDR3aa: CASSLSRGGYNEQFF

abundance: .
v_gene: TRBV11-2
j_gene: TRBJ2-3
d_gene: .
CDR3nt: TGTGCCAGCAGCTTAGCACCCAGCAGCACAGATACGCAGTATTTT
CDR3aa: CASSLAPSSTDTQYF

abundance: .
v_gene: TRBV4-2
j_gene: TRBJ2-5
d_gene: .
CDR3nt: TGTGCCAGCAGCCGTGACCAAGAGACCCAGTACTTC
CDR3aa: CASSRDQETQYF

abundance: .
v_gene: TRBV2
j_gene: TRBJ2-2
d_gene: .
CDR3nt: TGTGCCAGCAGCAGGGGGAACACCGGGGAGCTGTTTTTT
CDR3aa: CASSRGNTGELFF

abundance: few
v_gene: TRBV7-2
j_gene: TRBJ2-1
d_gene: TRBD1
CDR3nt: TGTGCCAGCAGCCCTTATCCGAATACAGGGGATGAGCAGTTCTTC
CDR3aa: CASSPYPNTGDEQFF

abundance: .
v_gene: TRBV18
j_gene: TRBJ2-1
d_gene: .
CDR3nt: TGTGCCAGCTCACCACAGGACAGCCCCTACAATGAGCAGTTCTTC
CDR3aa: CASSPQDSPYNEQFF

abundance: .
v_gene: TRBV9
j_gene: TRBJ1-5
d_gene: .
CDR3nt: TGTGCCAGCAGCGTAGAGGCGGGCAATCAGCCCCAGCATTTT
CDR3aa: CASSVEAGNQPQHF

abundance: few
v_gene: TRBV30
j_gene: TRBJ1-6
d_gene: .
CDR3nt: TGTGCCTGGACAGATCGAAGCTCCTATAATTCACCCCTCCACTTT
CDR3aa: CAWTDRSSYNSPLHF